The text below deals with one TCR beta chain. Each PCR reaction had synthetic TCR analog templates spiked into it. Clones were read by immunoSEQ multiplex PCR, and TCRdb kept only the in-frame ones, dropping some. The sample holds roughly 100,000 clones; approximately 85% are singletons and the top ten take 2% to 2.5%. In germline, CDR1 is LNHDA, CDR2 SQIVND (reference sequence). The CDR3 is 14 residues long. Trimming removed 9 bases from V and 4 bases from J, with 18 bases in between. The sample originates from a study of PD-L1 blockade in urothelial cancer. For the study at large: In the patient group, about 90% of the roughly 29 were males with bladder-origin urothelial cancer. T cell content in blood samples showed a median of approximately 140,000. Blood was subjected to analysis at 3 weeks (second dose) and 6 weeks following treatment start.

The J gene is TRBJ1-1, the V gene TRBV19, with D possibly matching TRBD1 (6 bases). This material consisted of PBMCs, taken around atezolizumab (anti-PD-L1) treatment. This TCR came from a man aged 50 or older with urothelial cancer. The CDR3 reads CARRFYSRGTEAFF. In DNA form, the CDR3 reads TGTGCCAGACGTTTTTATAGCAGGGGCACTGAAGCTTTCTTT.